This T cell receptor beta chain derives from a study of cytomegalovirus exposure and HLA in healthy donors (TCRdb year 2017). About the full investigation: An earlier analysis of approximately 600 of the donors reported about 290 Gb of sequence data and roughly 100 million unique TCR beta sequences from about 200 million T cells. An early release that covered some 640 HLA-typed donors contained 300 to 350 gigabases of sequencing data and tens of millions of unique TCR sequences. Among the roughly 400 genotyped donors, under 90% belonged to the genetic ancestry cluster associated with self-reported Caucasian donors. The study was designed to test whether signatures of past pathogen exposure could be identified by cataloging public T cell receptors. Using immunosequencing, the study profiled T cell repertoires from 500 to 800 subjects and related those repertoires to cytomegalovirus serostatus. A separate validation cohort of approximately 130 different subjects was used in addition to the approximately 700-subject first cohort. To predict cytomegalovirus infection status, the study brought together high-throughput TCR immunosequencing, statistical association of individual TCRs with disease status, and machine learning. To study patterns of TCR occurrence, a later analysis re-analyzed previously published TCR beta repertoires from several hundred donors and added high-resolution HLA genotyping. In the later analysis, no new phenotypic data were used to find candidate immune exposures; instead, reliance was placed on TCR beta sequences and their occurrence across donors. To decide whether each TCR beta V gene segment behaved as functional or pseudogenic, an earlier analysis of several hundred of the donors relied on high-throughput TCR beta sequencing. Alongside the repertoire data, information on donor age, sex, ethnicity and CMV serostatus was compiled. Genome-wide SNP genotypes for about 55% of the roughly 670 donors were used in a later genetic analysis, which treated that subset as a discovery cohort. All discovery cohort repertoires had been generated using a single sequencing platform. Class I and class II HLA loci were covered by the typing at four-digit resolution. The number of donors typed differed by locus, with about 620-630 for A, B, C, DRB1 and DQB1, 522 for DQA1, 600 to 610 for DPA1, and some 440 for DPB1. About 5 DR-DQ haplotypes were handled as single units for association and clustering, since linkage in the cohort was strong. On average, around 240,000 unique TCR beta nucleotide sequences were sequenced per donor among more than 350 genotyped donors of the cohort, with 15% to 20% of those sequences being non-productive. What the work shows at the level of the full study, not this receptor alone: Some IMGT-functional V segments, including TRBV6-2 and TRBV6-3, could not be told apart with the 87-base-pair reads, so those segments were excluded. A further reported finding was that TCR beta sequences accurately predicted the HLA-A and HLA-B alleles for most subjects in the first cohort. The presence/absence analyses assumed that sequencing depth was roughly uniform across donors, and that assumption may not be true. Because HLA typing was missing for some donors at each locus, association tests included only the typed subset. In vitro tests confirmed that a few of the cytomegalovirus-associated TCR beta chains recognize cytomegalovirus antigens. A later analysis found that HLA-associated TCR beta chains were more clonally expanded and had lower generation probabilities than equally common non-associated chains. A cluster of highly shared sequence variants was judged likely to represent a technical artifact of the sequencing pipeline. In a later analysis, 16,951 TCR beta sequences were associated with specific HLA alleles at a false discovery rate of 0.05. Most TCR sequences were seen in very few donors, while some public TCRs were found in many individuals. Only TCR beta chains were sequenced in this cohort, and the absence of alpha or paired-chain data limited detectable features. In a later genetic analysis, fewer N-insertions in productive TCRs were reported among donors in an Asian-associated ancestry cluster than the approximately 630-donor mean. The authors suggested that the approach could potentially be extended to other disease states and immunological phenotypes. In a later analysis, TCR association rates were found to vary across HLA loci, with the most associated TCRs seen for DRB1 alleles and the fewest for HLA-C alleles. Broadly in line with IMGT annotations, most TCR beta V segments showed up in productive rearrangements about 87% or about 30% of the time in an earlier analysis of roughly 590 of the donors. A later analysis reported that several top co-occurrence clusters appeared linked to parvovirus B19, influenza, CMV and Epstein-Barr virus. In a later genetic analysis, a missense DCLRE1C variant was associated with V-gene and J-gene trimming of TCR beta chains, and the association was replicated in an independent cohort. In a later analysis, most CMV-associated TCR beta chains were found to appear HLA-restricted, with HLA associations seemingly driven largely by CMV exposure. Immune exposure information for the cohort was limited to CMV serostatus. The earlier analysis of a few hundred of the donors excluded around 17 rarely observed V segments, including chromosome 9 orphons, because counts were too low. The study gave a list of around 170 TCR beta chains associated with cytomegalovirus. The classifier was reported to diagnose cytomegalovirus status with high specificity and sensitivity in both the original and validation cohorts. Correlated functional status among segregating V segments might be attributable to linkage disequilibrium, but an unknown experimental factor could not be ruled out. When HLA alleles, especially DR and DQ, strongly co-occurred, attributing TCR associations to individual alleles was difficult.

The CDR3 contains 16 residues, cysteine and phenylalanine counted. The sequence is cut down to CDR3 DNA, 48 bases in frame from base 1. CDR1 and CDR2, looked up from the germline V gene, are SNHLY and FYNNEI. Germline trimming amounts to 3 bases on V and 5 bases on J, with 7 as the count of junction bases outside the gene matches. In total, approximately 700 healthy bone marrow donors made up the cohort. All cohort members were sampled while nominally healthy, although unrecorded immune exposures were likely present. The donor tested CMV seropositive, placing the donor among the 250 to 300 seropositive members of the cohort. Every donor gave a peripheral blood sample, and the peripheral blood mononuclear cells from that sample were used for TCR beta sequencing. Genomic DNA extraction from the blood cell samples was performed with the Qiagen DNeasy Blood Extraction Kit. The library was made by the immunoSEQ multiplex PCR assay. The multiplex PCR relied on a mix of 60 forward primers for TCR Vbeta segments and 13 reverse primers for TCR Jbeta segments. The CDR3 region of rearranged TCR beta genes was amplified from genomic DNA with a multiplex PCR assay. On the Illumina HiSeq System, the amplified TCR beta libraries were sequenced as 87-base-pair reads. The study's own analysis went as follows. A later analysis counted approximately 84 million unique TCR beta chains across the 550 to 700 repertoires, and approximately 11 million of these chains were shared by at least two donors. To remove PCR and sequencing errors, raw reads were error-corrected and collapsed into unique sequences using a nearest-neighbor algorithm that merged closely related sequences. V, D and J gene segments were assigned by aligning CDR3 sequences to IMGT reference sequences. For a sequence to be retained, at least a six-nucleotide match to both a V gene segment and a J gene segment was required. A rearrangement was called productive if the CDR3 had no stop codons and remained in frame with V and J, and every other rearrangement was called non-productive. CDR3 was defined by IMGT convention, running from the second conserved V-encoded cysteine to the conserved J-encoded phenylalanine. The earlier analysis of approximately 500 of the donors excluded sequences that lacked an unambiguous match to a single V gene segment. In an earlier analysis of more than 500 of the donors, a V segment was called functional when productive rearrangements were above 56.7%, and segregating when the standard deviation between donors exceeded 5%. To diagnose cytomegalovirus status from the catalog of TCR beta chain sequences, a statistical classification framework was built. V and J gene assignment, in a later analysis, came from comparing TCR nucleotide sequences with IMGT/GENE-DB human TR gene sequences. Using the TCRdist pipeline, a later analysis assigned CDR3 sequences along with most-parsimonious VDJ recombination scenarios. In a later analysis, each TCR beta chain was defined by its CDR3 amino acid sequence together with its V-gene family, and reads without a unique V-gene family were excluded. As a way to deal with suspected cross-contamination and a sequencing artifact, a later analysis dropped under 600 nucleotide sequences that were highly shared and had low generation probability. In a later analysis, a clonal expansion index was calculated for each public chain from normalized within-repertoire ranks of inferred template counts. In a later analysis, generation probabilities were computed with a VDJ recombination model fitted to out-of-frame rearrangements, and the resulting probabilities were checked against IGoR. In a later analysis, hypergeometric tests were used to score TCR-TCR, TCR-HLA and TCR-CMV co-occurrence, with a repertoire-size bias correction applied to TCR pairs. In a later analysis, false discovery rates were estimated by permuting HLA or CMV assignments 20 times. In a later analysis, co-occurring TCRs were grouped using DBSCAN, and TCRdist sequence similarity was added for clustering within HLA-allele-positive subsets. Co-occurrence clustering excluded repertoires with fewer than 30,000 or more than 120,000 public chains, plus five with anomalous nucleotide sharing. As stored in TCRdb, this immuneACCESS dataset retains in-frame rearrangements with V and J assigned. A fraction of the clones does not appear; measured against another copy, unresolved V genes explain less than half of the discrepancy, and the remainder lacks a known reason. The V and J calls and clone size were taken over from that table, and D and trimming were inferred from the DNA. Here the sample has about 150,000 clones; approximately 80% occur a single time. Around 5.2% of the sample is taken by the ten largest.

This clone appeared a few times. What antigen it recognizes has not been identified. Base-call qualities are not available, and no considerably larger clone is one nucleotide away. The chain joins TRBV2 to TRBJ2-3, and TRBD2 matches 11 of the central bases. The sequence was collected from a woman aged 40 to 50 in good health and CMV-seropositive. Sequenced material: PBMCs. The DNA is TGTGCCAGCAGTGAGTCTAGCGGGAGGAAGAAAGATACGCAGTATTTT. Translated, this is CASSESSGRKKDTQYF.